This T cell receptor beta chain is drawn from a study of blood T cell repertoires in COVID-19 (dated by TCRdb to 2018 to 2020). About the study as a whole: Samples covering the acute and convalescent phases of COVID-19 were provided by collaborators in the United States, Italy and Spain. Subjects who had been exposed to COVID-19, were actively infected with it, or had recovered from it provided the deeply sampled blood TCRbeta repertoires that made up the dataset. Samples were obtained from the ongoing ImmuneRACE study (first 160 participants) and from 1,000 to 1,500 subjects provided by 6 global collaborators. The material from the prospective study consisted of cDNA or gDNA derived from T cells, B-cell-depleted T cells, or PBMCs. Where available, HLA class I and class II types were obtained from metadata supplied by the sample provider rather than from assay-based typing. The sample metadata nearly always contained a de-identified subject ID, COVID-19 status, age in years and sex. A freely available public database, intended as a resource for researchers studying the immune response to SARS-CoV-2, is where the repertoires were released.

Study-level results and caveats: The quantity of clinical and demographic metadata differed by source and by participant and was supplied without curation.

For this clone: Its antigen is not yet known. No much larger clone exists at a distance of one base, and base qualities are not known.

Whole blood was collected in K2EDTA tubes by collaborating institutions according to the institutions' own protocols. Collaborator samples were shipped for TCRbeta analysis as frozen whole blood, isolated PBMCs, or DNA extracted from either sample type. V loses 4 bases at its end and J loses 3 bases; junction bases beyond the gene matches: 7. Sequences SQVTM (CDR1) and ANQGSEA (CDR2) are obtained from the germline V gene. The CDR3 sequence holds 15 residues, the cysteine and phenylalanine included. The retained sequence is limited to the CDR3, 45 bases, with the frame set at the first base. TCRbeta CDR3 regions were amplified from genomic DNA by means of the immunoSEQ Assay, a bias-controlled multiplex PCR. On the authors' methods: Within the assay, amplification of reference gene primers was used to estimate how many nucleated cells each sample contained. To quantify the absolute abundance of each unique TCRbeta CDR3 rearrangement, sequence reads were collapsed and filtered. For each sample, productive Simpson clonality was calculated as the square root of Simpson's diversity index over productive rearrangements. TCRdb mirrors the immuneACCESS table, restricted to in-frame sequences. Some clones are absent from its copies; in checked studies, under half trace to an unresolved V gene, and the reason for the others is unknown. Clone size and the V and J calls come from that table; the DNA yielded D and trimming. Across this sample there are 40,000 to 60,000 clones, with 85% seen only once. In total, the top ten clones hold less than 6.5% of the sample.

The receptor was derived from a woman in her sixties with acute or convalescent COVID-19. This chain is built from TRBV29-1 and TRBJ2-2; 8 central bases correspond to TRBD2. Sequenced material: peripheral blood. The CDR3: CSVAGAGGYTGELFF. The DNA is TGCAGCGTTGCCGGGGCGGGGGGCTACACCGGGGAGCTGTTTTTT.